Each of the 17 T cell receptor beta chains below was sequenced from the same sample in a study of blood T cells in healthy people across ages. Alongside a J-beta primer mix, a sample-barcoded 5' primer served in a second PCR lasting roughly 6 to 11 cycles. From the 5' RACE reads, TCRdb called clonotypes with MiXCR, one entry per CDR3 protein. This table holds around 670,000 distinct CDR3 sequences, 25% to 30% found once. Material: blood. Receptor source: a woman aged 80 or over in good health.

This clonotype was seen a handful of times. V gene TRBV12-3 or TRBV12-4 combines with J gene TRBJ2-2; D is ambiguous. Trimming shortened V by 8 bases and J by 1 base, and 5 bases separated the two germline ends. This CDR3 spans 12 amino acids. The CDR3 here is CASGMNTGELFF. The CDR3 DNA reads TGTGCCAGCGGTATGAACACCGGGGAGCTGTTTTTT.

The chain carries TRBV7-2 and TRBJ1-4; 8 bases match TRBD1. Germline CDR1 is SGHTA and CDR2 is FQGNSA. Trimming cost V 5 bases and J 8 bases; bases outside gene matches: 7. The CDR3 covers 14 residues. CDR3 nucleotides: TGTGCCAGCAGCAGGGACAGGAGCATGGAAAAACTGTTTTTT. The encoded protein is CASSRDRSMEKLFF.

With regard to this clonotype: This sequence may be a read error, since a much larger clone differs from it by one base. The chain employs TRBV10-3 and TRBJ2-4; tentative D call: TRBD2 (7 bases). The J call could be wrong; TRBJ2-7 is a better fit for the DNA end. The CDR3 is made up of 11 amino acids. Per the germline V gene, CDR1 is ENHRY and CDR2 is SYGVKD. This chain's CDR3 is CAIKGGSEQYF. For the CDR3, the DNA is TGTGCCATCAAGGGGGGGAGCGAGCAGTACTTC.

This chain links TRBV12-3 or TRBV12-4 with TRBJ1-2, with D perhaps TRBD1 (6 bases). The V end was cut by 5 bases, the J end by 4 bases, with 14 bases between. CDR3 length: 14 amino acids. CDR3 sequence (DNA): TGTGCCAGCAGTCCCCCAGGGGCATTCTATGGCTACACCTTC. Protein product: CASSPPGAFYGYTF.

The sample holds many counts of this clonotype. The chain is built from TRBV28 and TRBJ2-7; unclear D gene. Per the germline V gene, CDR1 is MDHEN and CDR2 is SYDVKM. The ends were cut back, 4 bases at V and 6 bases at J, with 16 bases in the middle. CDR3 length: 14 residues. For the CDR3, the DNA is TGTGCCAGCAGTTCCCCTCCCCCATTTGGCGAGCAGTACTTC. Its protein is CASSSPPPFGEQYF. Looking up the rest from reference TRBV28 and TRBJ2-7 gives the full variable domain: DVKVTQSSRYLVKRTGEKVFLECVQDMDHENMFWYRQDPGLGLRLIYFSYDVKMKEKGDIPEGYSVSREKKERFSLILESASTNQTSMYLCASSSPPPFGEQYFGPGTRLTVT.

This clonotype was found many times. This chain uses TRBV16 with TRBJ2-7, with TRBD1 as a possible D gene (6 bases). This CDR3 is 14 amino acids long. The germline CDR1 and CDR2 sequences are KGHSY and FQNENV. Trimming took off 0 bases at V and 2 bases at J, with 8 bases between the two ends. The CDR3 loop reads CASSQSRQAYEQYF. In nucleotides, the CDR3 is TGTGCCAGCAGCCAATCCCGACAGGCCTACGAGCAGTACTTC.

This clonotype was detected many times. J is TRBJ2-7 and V is TRBV27; the D gene is possibly TRBD2 (6 bases). Trimming took off 6 bases at V and 3 bases at J, with 18 bases between the two ends. Germline CDR1 and CDR2: MNHEY and SMNVEV (reference sequence). The CDR3 length is 15 residues. The CDR3 sequence is CASREGSERFYEQYF. The CDR3 DNA is TGTGCCAGCAGGGAGGGGTCGGAAAGGTTCTACGAGCAGTACTTC.

The genes are TRBV20-1 and TRBJ2-1; maybe TRBD2 (6 bases). Deletions cut 5 bases from V and 7 bases from J, with 24 bases between. CDR1 and CDR2 from the germline V gene are DFQATT and SNEGSKA (reference sequence). The CDR3 has 16 amino acids. The CDR3 nucleotides are TGCAGTGCTCACCCTGGCGGGGACCGGCGGGTGAATGAGCAGTTCTTC. The encoded protein is CSAHPGGDRRVNEQFF.

This clonotype was found many times. The rearrangement uses TRBV5-1 and TRBJ2-7, with D possibly TRBD1 on 6 matching bases. The V and J ends lost 0 bases and 3 bases respectively, with 10 bases between them. In germline, CDR1 is SGHRS, CDR2 YFSETQ. CDR3 length equals 14 residues. CDR3 nucleotide sequence: TGCGCCAGCAGCTTGGGGGACAACAGCTACGAGCAGTACTTC. Amino acids: CASSLGDNSYEQYF.

This clonotype was found a few times. Just one base apart from a much larger clone, this may be a read error. The chain is built from TRBV7-2 and TRBJ2-3; 8 bases line up with TRBD2. Germline values: CDR1 SGHTA, CDR2 FQGNSA. J was trimmed by 2 bases and V by 3 bases; bases with no gene match: 4. The CDR3 has 15 amino acids. CDR3 amino acids: CASSLEGLDTDTQYF. Here the CDR3 DNA reads TGTGCCAGCAGCTTGGAGGGACTAGACACAGATACGCAGTATTTT. Full variable domain (rest looked up from reference TRBV7-2 and TRBJ2-3): GAGVSQSPSNKVTEKGKDVELRCDPISGHTALYWYRQSLGQGLEFLIYFQGNSAPDKSGLPSDRFSAERTGGSVSTLTIQRTQQEDSAVYLCASSLEGLDTDTQYFGPGTRLTVL.

Only one count was recorded for this clonotype. J is TRBJ2-1 and V is TRBV6-6, with D unclear. This CDR3 region has 16 residues. Germline CDR1 is MNHNY and CDR2 is SVGAGI (reference sequence). Trimming stripped 0 bases from V and 8 bases from J, with 17 bases between. CDR3 sequence: CASSYSSPGNGYEQFF. The DNA for the CDR3 is TGTGCCAGCAGTTACTCGAGCCCAGGTAATGGGTATGAGCAGTTCTTC.

With respect to this clonotype: This may be a read error, as it is one base from a much larger clone. This chain uses TRBV3-1 with TRBJ2-5; D is unclear. The DNA matches TRBJ2-7 better at its end, which makes the J call doubtful. This CDR3 is built from 13 residues. CDR1 and CDR2 (germline): LGHDT, YNNKEL (reference sequence). CDR3: CASSPMGSNEQYF. The CDR3 DNA sequence: TGTGCCAGCAGCCCTATGGGGTCGAACGAGCAGTACTTC.

This clonotype was detected only a few times. V gene TRBV5-1 combines with J gene TRBJ1-4; maybe TRBD1 (5 bases). The CDR3 runs 16 residues. The V end lost 0 bases, the J end lost 7 bases, and 16 bases lay between the germline ends. CDR1 and CDR2 (germline): SGHRS, YFSETQ. The CDR3 protein is CASSLGDRLGVEKLFF. CDR3 coding DNA: TGCGCCAGCAGCTTGGGGGACCGCTTAGGAGTTGAAAAACTGTTTTTT.

This clonotype was detected ten times or more. The V and J genes are TRBV30 and TRBJ1-2; 9 bases fit TRBD1. This CDR3 is 12 amino acids long. V lost 8 bases, J lost 8 bases, and 9 bases stayed unmatched. Per germline, CDR1 GTSNPN and CDR2 SVGIG (reference sequence). In nucleotides, the CDR3 is TGTGCCGGGTCGACAGGGGGTGAAGGCTACACCTTC. Translated, it gives CAGSTGGEGYTF.

This clonotype has ten or more counts. The chain has TRBV28 and TRBJ2-5; D gene unclear. The CDR3 sequence is 14 residues long. V lost 6 bases and J 7 bases, leaving 18 bases between the germline ends. Germline values: CDR1 MDHEN, CDR2 SYDVKM. The CDR3 protein is CASSIVGVVGTQYF. CDR3 nucleotides: TGTGCCAGCAGCATCGTTGGGGTAGTCGGGACCCAGTACTTC.

This clonotype was found many times. This chain connects TRBV29-1 to TRBJ2-1; D remains unclear. The CDR3 totals 12 residues. V lost 0 bases to trimming and J lost 8 bases, with 8 bases between them. The germline V gene encodes CDR1 SQVTM and CDR2 ANQGSEA. CDR3 protein: CSVEDLLDEQFF. The CDR3 DNA sequence: TGCAGCGTTGAAGACCTACTGGATGAGCAGTTCTTC.

This clonotype was recorded at least ten times. The V gene is TRBV12-3 or TRBV12-4, the J gene TRBJ2-5; 13 nucleotides align to TRBD2. The length of the CDR3 is 15 residues. V was pared by 6 bases and J by 7 bases, with 8 bases of the junction left unmatched. The DNA for the CDR3 is TGTGCCAGCAGACCGACTAGCGGGGGGAAACCGACCCAGTACTTC. Translating gives CASRPTSGGKPTQYF.